The clone carrying this T cell receptor (beta chain) was seen a single time. V lost 6 bases to trimming and J lost 2 bases, with 14 bases between them. CDR3 length equals 14 residues. Germline V gives CDR1 MGHRA, CDR2 YSYEKL. This sample stems from a study of control samples from healthy donors and cancer patients. Sequencing was performed with immunoSEQ multiplex PCR; in TCRdb, only in-frame clones are kept and a portion is missing. This table has fewer than 150,000 clones, around 90% appearing once. The receptor was derived from a man aged 18 to 29 in good health. Sequencing input: blood. The V and J genes are TRBV4-1 and TRBJ2-7; tentatively, D is TRBD1 or TRBD2 (6 bases each). For the CDR3, the DNA is TGCGCCAGCAGACCGGTCGGGGGCACCTACGAGCAGTACTTC. It specifies CASRPVGGTYEQYF.